This TCR beta chain was captured in a study of beta chain features in type 1 diabetes. The study, taken as a whole, reports: In all four CD4+ subsets, TCRB CDR3 length was significantly, moderately reduced in type 1 diabetes. Individuals with type 1 diabetes displayed fewer insertions and more deletions at VDJ junctions.

Investigators reverse transcribed all isolated RNA, so they sequenced expressed TCRB transcripts. Generated by immunoSEQ multiplex PCR, the TCRdb table keeps only in-frame clones and is missing some. Here the sample spans 120,000 or so clones, around 15% being singletons. Worth noting for this clone: The target antigen is unknown. One end of the junction is discordant with germline, which a read error may explain.

There are 16 residues in the CDR3. Germline lookup yields CDR1 KGHSH and CDR2 LQKENI. The rearrangement links TRBV18 to TRBJ2-3, with TRBD2 matching over 11 bases. The receptor comes from a man aged 18 to 30 with type 1 diabetes. The sequenced sample was central memory CD4+ T cells from blood. This CDR3 reads CASSPLLAGGRDTQYF. The CDR3 DNA follows: TGTGCCAGCTCCCCACTGCTAGCGGGGGGCCGAGATACGCAGTATTTT.